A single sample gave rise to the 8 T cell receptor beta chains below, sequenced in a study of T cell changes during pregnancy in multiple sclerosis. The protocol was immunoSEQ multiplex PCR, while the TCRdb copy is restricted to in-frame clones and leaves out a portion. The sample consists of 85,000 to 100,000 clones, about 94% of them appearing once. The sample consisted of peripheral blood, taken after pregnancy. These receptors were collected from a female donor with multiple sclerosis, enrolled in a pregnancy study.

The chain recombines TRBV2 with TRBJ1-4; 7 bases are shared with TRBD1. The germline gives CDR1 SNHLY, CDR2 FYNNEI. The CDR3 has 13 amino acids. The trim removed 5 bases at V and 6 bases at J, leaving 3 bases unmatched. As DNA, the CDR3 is TGTGCCAGCAGTATTACAGGGGATGAAAAACTGTTTTTT. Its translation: CASSITGDEKLFF.

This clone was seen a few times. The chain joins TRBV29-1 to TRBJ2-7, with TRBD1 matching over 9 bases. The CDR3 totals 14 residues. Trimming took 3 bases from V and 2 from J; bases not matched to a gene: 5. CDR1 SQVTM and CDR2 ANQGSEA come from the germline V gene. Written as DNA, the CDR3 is TGCAGCGTTGAGACCGGGACAGGGACCTACGAGCAGTACTTC. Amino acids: CSVETGTGTYEQYF.

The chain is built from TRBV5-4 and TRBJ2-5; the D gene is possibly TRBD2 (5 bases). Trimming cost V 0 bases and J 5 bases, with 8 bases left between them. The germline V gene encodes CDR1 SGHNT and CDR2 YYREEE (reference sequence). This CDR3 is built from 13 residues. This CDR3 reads CASSLGGSETQYF. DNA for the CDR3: TGTGCCAGCAGCTTGGGAGGGAGCGAGACCCAGTACTTC.

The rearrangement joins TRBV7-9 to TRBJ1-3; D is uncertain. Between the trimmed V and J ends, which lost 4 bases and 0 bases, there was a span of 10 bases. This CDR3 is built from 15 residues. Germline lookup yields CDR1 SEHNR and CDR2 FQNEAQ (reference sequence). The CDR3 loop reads CASSSGISSGNTIYF. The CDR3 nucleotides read TGTGCCAGCAGCTCGGGGATAAGCTCTGGAAACACCATATATTTT.

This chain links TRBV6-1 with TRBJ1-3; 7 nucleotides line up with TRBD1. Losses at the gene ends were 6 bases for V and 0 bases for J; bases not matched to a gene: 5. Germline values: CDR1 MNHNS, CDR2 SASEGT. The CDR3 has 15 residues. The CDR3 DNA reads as TGTGCCAGCAGGACAGGGACAAGCTCTGGAAACACCATATATTTT. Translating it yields CASRTGTSSGNTIYF.

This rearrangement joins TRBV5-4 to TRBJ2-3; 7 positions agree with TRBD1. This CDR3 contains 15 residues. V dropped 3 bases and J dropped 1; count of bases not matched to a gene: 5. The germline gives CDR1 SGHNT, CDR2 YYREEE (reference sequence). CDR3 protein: CASSSRTGRTDTQYF. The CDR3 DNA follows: TGTGCCAGCAGCTCCCGGACAGGCCGCACAGATACGCAGTATTTT.

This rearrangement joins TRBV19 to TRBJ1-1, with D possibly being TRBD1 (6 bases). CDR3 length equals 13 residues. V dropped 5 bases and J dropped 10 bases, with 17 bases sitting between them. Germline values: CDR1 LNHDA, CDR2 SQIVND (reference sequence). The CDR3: CASSPGGAQGAFF. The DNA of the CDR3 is TGTGCCAGTAGTCCGGGGGGGGCGCAAGGAGCTTTCTTT.

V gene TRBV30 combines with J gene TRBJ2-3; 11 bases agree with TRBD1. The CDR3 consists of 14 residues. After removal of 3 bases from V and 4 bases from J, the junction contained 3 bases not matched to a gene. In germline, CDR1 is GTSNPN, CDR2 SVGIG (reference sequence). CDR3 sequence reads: CAWRGQGVADTQYF. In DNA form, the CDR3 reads TGTGCCTGGAGGGGACAGGGGGTAGCAGATACGCAGTATTTT.